One sample yielded the 23 T cell receptor beta chains listed below, sequenced in a study of blood T cell repertoires in COVID-19. Profiled with immunoSEQ multiplex PCR; TCRdb holds only in-frame clones, not every one. The sample includes fewer than 400,000 clones, 89% of them seen just once. Sequencing was carried out using PBMCs or T cells enriched from blood (not recorded which). Every receptor here comes from a man aged 55 to 70 who had recovered from COVID-19.

The V gene is TRBV28, the J gene TRBJ2-1, with D unclear. The germline V gene encodes CDR1 MDHEN and CDR2 SYDVKM. Deletions cut 6 bases from V and 3 bases from J, with 15 bases between. This CDR3 is built from 15 residues. CDR3 coding DNA: TGTGCCAGCAGAACCCACACGATCAACTACAATGAGCAGTTCTTC. Translated: CASRTHTINYNEQFF.

The chain couples TRBV27 to TRBJ1-1, with a tentative D call TRBD1 (6 bases). Looked up from germline, CDR1 is MNHEY and CDR2 is SMNVEV (reference sequence). This CDR3 has 15 amino acids. V gave up 3 bases and J gave up 4 bases, with 15 bases separating them. CDR3 DNA: TGTGCCAGCAGTTTCGGGACACCGGCGGGCACTGAAGCTTTCTTT. Translated, it gives CASSFGTPAGTEAFF.

The table lists this clone with a few counts. The genes are TRBV5-1 and TRBJ2-2, with TRBD1 identical over 10 bases. The V gene's germline CDR1 is SGHRS and CDR2 YFSETQ. V was clipped by 6 bases and J by 6 bases; unmatched bases: 8. CDR3 length equals 15 residues. The CDR3 DNA follows: TGCGCCAGCACCCGGACAGGGGGTTTGGCCGGGGAGCTGTTTTTT. It encodes CASTRTGGLAGELFF.

The V gene is TRBV19, the J gene TRBJ2-1; 12 nucleotides agree with TRBD2. Germline CDR1 reads LNHDA; CDR2 reads SQIVND (reference sequence). The V and J ends lost 5 bases and 3 bases, in that order; junction bases with no gene match: 5. There are 16 residues in the CDR3. CDR3 residues: CASSGGTSGYYNEQFF. CDR3 DNA: TGTGCCAGTAGTGGAGGGACTAGCGGGTACTACAATGAGCAGTTCTTC. The entire variable domain, with the rest obtained from reference TRBV19 and TRBJ2-1, is as follows: DGGITQSPKYLFRKEGQNVTLSCEQNLNHDAMYWYRQDPGQGLRLIYYSQIVNDFQKGDIAEGYSVSREKKESFPLTVTSAQKNPTAFYLCASSGGTSGYYNEQFFGPGTRLTVL.

The V and J genes are TRBV4-1 and TRBJ1-3; 10 bases agree with TRBD1. The CDR3 loop spans 15 amino acids. Germline V gene lookup returns CDR1 MGHRA and CDR2 YSYEKL. The V gene end was trimmed by 8 bases and the J gene end by 2 bases; junction bases not matched to a gene: 6. The DNA of the CDR3 is TGCGCCAGCCCCAAGGACAGGGGGGCTGGAAACACCATATATTTT. Translated, it gives CASPKDRGAGNTIYF.

V gene TRBV19 combines with J gene TRBJ2-7; D not resolved. CDR1 LNHDA and CDR2 SQIVND come from the germline V gene (reference sequence). The CDR3 runs 13 residues. Trimming removed 2 bases at V and 2 bases at J, with 7 bases between. For the CDR3, the DNA is TGTGCCAGTAGTATAACAATCGCCTACGAGCAGTACTTC. It specifies CASSITIAYEQYF.

This clone was picked up a small number of times. An end of the junction differs from the germline gene, which may be a read error. This chain uses TRBV12-3 or TRBV12-4 with TRBJ2-1; D call uncertain. This CDR3 spans 12 amino acids. CDR3 DNA: TGTGCCAGCAGTTTCTCCTACAGTGAGCAGTTCTTC. It codes for CASSFSYSEQFF.

The chain carries TRBV7-3 and TRBJ2-7; 8 positions match TRBD1. V dropped 5 bases and J dropped 5; count of bases not matched to a gene: 11. CDR3 size: 15 residues. Germline V lookup: CDR1 SGHTA, CDR2 FQGTGA. The CDR3 loop reads CASSQTQGAINEQYF. The CDR3 DNA reads as TGTGCCAGCAGCCAGACCCAGGGGGCGATCAACGAGCAGTACTTC.

The chain couples TRBV2 to TRBJ1-1; possible D gene TRBD1, 5 bases. This CDR3 region has 15 residues. V was pared by 7 bases and J by 1 base, with 16 bases between. The germline CDR1 and CDR2 sequences are SNHLY and FYNNEI. CDR3 region: CASTGVEGSNTEAFF. CDR3 nucleotide sequence: TGTGCCAGCACTGGGGTGGAGGGGTCGAACACTGAAGCTTTCTTT.

V is TRBV18 and J is TRBJ1-1; 7 nucleotides line up with TRBD1. Losses at the gene ends were 4 bases for V and 0 bases for J; bases not matched to a gene: 8. This CDR3 region has 16 residues. The germline V gene has CDR1 KGHSH and CDR2 LQKENI. The CDR3 DNA reads as TGTGCCAGCTCACTCATCCAGGGGGATTTGAACACTGAAGCTTTCTTT. Its protein product is CASSLIQGDLNTEAFF.

The CDR3 DNA reads as TGTGCCAGCAGCTCTCTGGGAGGGGTAGCGGGACCACACAATGAGCAGTTCTTC. It specifies CASSSLGGVAGPHNEQFF. The chain is built from TRBV7-3 and TRBJ2-1; 8 bases align to TRBD2. The V gene end was trimmed by 4 bases and the J gene end by 5 bases; junction bases not matched to a gene: 16. Germline V gene lookup returns CDR1 SGHTA and CDR2 FQGTGA. The CDR3 spans 18 residues.

The chain links TRBV24-1 to TRBJ2-5; the match to TRBD1 covers 9 bases. Trimming at V came to 4 bases and at J to 3 bases, leaving 8 bases not matched to a gene. Germline V gives CDR1 KGHDR, CDR2 SFDVKD. This CDR3 has 16 amino acids. This CDR3 reads CATSESGTGREETQYF. Written as DNA, the CDR3 is TGTGCCACCAGTGAATCCGGGACAGGGAGGGAAGAGACCCAGTACTTC.

This chain connects TRBV19 to TRBJ2-4; 7 bases agree with TRBD1. J was trimmed by 3 bases and V by 3 bases; bases with no gene match: 5. CDR3 length: 15 residues. Germline lookup yields CDR1 LNHDA and CDR2 SQIVND (reference sequence). The CDR3: CASSIDRDDKNIQYF. In DNA, the CDR3 is TGTGCCAGTAGTATCGACAGGGATGACAAAAACATTCAGTACTTC.

V is TRBV19 and J is TRBJ2-5; weak D call: TRBD2 (6 bases). Trimming left V 9 bases short and J 4 bases short, with 18 bases between. This CDR3 is 14 amino acids long. Germline V gene data show CDR1 as LNHDA and CDR2 as SQIVND (reference sequence). The CDR3 nucleotides read TGTGCCAGCCGCCGGGAGTTGTATGGAGAGACCCAGTACTTC. This encodes CASRRELYGETQYF.

The J gene is TRBJ2-2, the V gene TRBV3-1 (or the pseudogene TRBV3-2); D call uncertain. V was pared by 4 bases and J by 5 bases, with 11 bases between. Germline V gene lookup returns CDR1 LGHDT and CDR2 YNNKEL (reference sequence). There are 14 residues in the CDR3. CDR3 DNA sequence: TGTGCCAGCAGCCCAAGCGCAATGACCGGGGAGCTGTTTTTT. This translates into CASSPSAMTGELFF.

The J gene is TRBJ2-5, the V gene TRBV20-1, with TRBD2 matching 12 bases. The CDR3 loop spans 16 amino acids. The germline gives CDR1 DFQATT, CDR2 SNEGSKA (reference sequence). The V segment lost 3 bases and the J segment 5 bases; nucleotides outside the gene matches: 10. CDR3 in amino acids: CSASAASGRAGETQYF. The CDR3, as DNA: TGCAGTGCTAGTGCGGCTAGCGGGAGGGCCGGGGAGACCCAGTACTTC.

The chain uses TRBV27 and TRBJ1-5; weak D call: TRBD1 (6 bases). In germline, CDR1 is MNHEY, CDR2 SMNVEV (reference sequence). The CDR3 runs to 16 residues. Between the trimmed V and J ends, which lost 8 bases and 7 bases, there was a span of 24 bases. As DNA, the CDR3 is TGTGCCAGCTGGGGGGGGGCGGGGGGCTCAGGGCAGCCCCAGCATTTT. Translating it yields CASWGGAGGSGQPQHF.

J is TRBJ2-7 and V is TRBV2; 10 bases match TRBD2. The CDR3 spans 16 residues. The germline V gene has CDR1 SNHLY and CDR2 FYNNEI. Losses at the gene ends were 2 bases for V and 0 bases for J; bases not matched to a gene: 4. This CDR3 is CASSEMASGSSYEQYF. As DNA, the CDR3 is TGTGCCAGCAGTGAAATGGCTAGCGGGAGCTCCTACGAGCAGTACTTC.

The V and J genes are TRBV9 and TRBJ2-2; TRBD1 is a possible D gene (5 bases). Trimming pared 9 bases from V and 5 bases from J, leaving 23 bases between. This CDR3 region has 16 residues. Germline CDR1 and CDR2: SGDLS and YYNGEE. The CDR3 region has the DNA TGTGCCAACCAACCAGGGCTTCGAAAACCAACCGGGGAGCTGTTTTTT. Protein product: CANQPGLRKPTGELFF.

V usage is TRBV18 and J usage is TRBJ2-7; 9 bases align to TRBD2. CDR3 length: 15 amino acids. The germline V gene has CDR1 KGHSH and CDR2 LQKENI. The V segment lost 1 base and the J segment 5 bases; nucleotides outside the gene matches: 6. CDR3 sequence: CASSPLSGGLDEQYF. In DNA form, the CDR3 reads TGTGCCAGCTCACCACTCAGCGGGGGGCTCGACGAGCAGTACTTC. Full variable domain (outside the CDR3, taken from reference TRBV18 and TRBJ2-7): NAGVMQNPRHLVRRRGQEARLRCSPMKGHSHVYWYRQLPEEGLKFMVYLQKENIIDESGMPKERFSAEFPKEGPSILRIQQVVRGDSAAYFCASSPLSGGLDEQYFGPGTRLTVT.

V gene TRBV6-5 combines with J gene TRBJ1-2; 8 nucleotides agree with TRBD1. Trimming took 2 bases from V and 8 from J; bases not matched to a gene: 7. The CDR3 length is 14 residues. Germline CDR1 is MNHEY and CDR2 is SVGAGI. The CDR3 region is CASSYTGQGQGYTF. The CDR3 nucleotides read TGTGCCAGCAGTTACACCGGACAGGGTCAAGGCTACACCTTC.

The chain carries TRBV5-1 and TRBJ2-1; TRBD2 matches 7 bases. Trimming at V came to 2 bases and at J to 4 bases, leaving 12 bases not matched to a gene. Germline V CDR1 and CDR2: SGHRS, YFSETQ. The length of the CDR3 is 17 residues. CDR3 residues: CASSFRAAGRSYNEQFF. CDR3 bases: TGCGCCAGCAGCTTCCGGGCTGCCGGGAGGAGTTACAATGAGCAGTTCTTC.

The chain carries TRBV14 and TRBJ2-5, with D possibly TRBD1 on 6 matching bases. The CDR3 sequence is 19 residues long. The V gene lost 1 base and the J gene lost 5 bases, with 26 bases spanning the gap. Germline V gene sequence: CDR1 SGHDN, CDR2 FVKESK. The CDR3, as DNA: TGTGCCAGCAGCCAAGCAGGATGGGGCAGGGGAAAGGTTGGGGAGACCCAGTACTTC. This sequence encodes CASSQAGWGRGKVGETQYF.